Sequencing of this TCR beta chain was carried out in a study of human T cells and chemical hapten exposure (dated by TCRdb to about 2021). Notes on the research overall: For sensitization, 2% DPC in acetone was applied to a roughly 2 cm by roughly 2 cm area of upper inner arm skin. The mostly female patient cohort included alopecia areata with under or over 50% scalp involvement, alopecia totalis and alopecia universalis. Blood samples were taken from patients before sensitization (week 0) and at 2, 6 and about 24 weeks after DPC sensitization. Patch tests used Finn chambers with 0.01% DPC on the upper back, scored after 6 days by International Contact Dermatitis Research Group standards. Libraries were pooled for sequencing, and variation in per-sample TCR yields was attributed mainly to small differences in library volumes within the pool. Under 30 alopecia patients gave blood for TCR sequencing at one to four time points (pre-sensitization, 2, 6 and 24 weeks). Peripheral blood TCR repertoire changes were tracked in vivo in alopecia patients during primary and secondary sensitization to the hapten diphenylcyclopropenone (DPC). Patients additionally received weekly therapeutic DPC doses to the scalp throughout the roughly 24-week study period. The investigation overall reported the following: A positive correlation was found between the number of PT1 expanded TCRs and patch test score, with significance reached at thresholds 8, 16 and 32 but not 4. After repeated subsampling, the strength of the expansion versus patch-test correlation and the threshold at which it became significant changed. Because all patients had alopecia, a presumed autoimmune disease, the immune response of the patients might differ from that of healthy individuals. DPC sensitization did not change the number of TCRs with a frequency above 1 in 1000, and there was no evidence of changes in global repertoire structure. Significantly more large CDR3 similarity clusters were formed by expanded TCRs than by pre-sensitization or healthy control sets, consistent with antigen-driven responses.

This clonotype was recorded at least ten times. Its cognate antigen has yet to be identified. No much larger clonotype is one base removed from it; base qualities were not supplied. Spanning cysteine to phenylalanine, the CDR3 consists of 13 amino acids. The entry retains the CDR3 DNA only, 39 bases that are in frame from base 1. The V and J ends are trimmed by 6 bases and 1 base, leaving 7 bases between them. Library generation was performed with RACE. Instrument on record: NextSeq 500. During library preparation, unique molecular identifiers were attached to individual cDNA molecules so that TCRs could be counted in a quantitative, reproducible way. Each blood RNA sample was used to sequence both TCR alpha and TCR beta chains. Per the original workflow: A median of approximately 100,000 TCRs per sample was observed, with a range of about 23,224 to 750,000. The Decombinator software suite was used to annotate the V, J and CDR3 of the TCR reads. For the PS versus PT1 abundance plots, all samples were subsampled to the same number of TCRs (28,000). TCRs were defined as expanded if absent before sensitization and observed at least eight times at the 2-week time point. TCRdb's own reprocessing of the public reads used fastp at Q25 and MiXCR and kept productive beta chains. When rows share a CDR3 protein, they turn into one entry using the most common DNA and genes. The V and J calls here are based on TCRdb, not the publication. For this sample the table gives about 82,000 distinct CDR3 sequences, of which 10% to 15% were detected only once. The ten largest clones take up approximately 6% of the sample.

The time point label, as the study defines it: patch test 3, about 24 weeks after DPC sensitization. The treatment or condition label, as the study defines it: therapeutic diphenylcyclopropenone sensitization with weekly scalp DPC. At every patch-test visit, the blood draw took place before the patch test was put on. Eligible patients were aged 18 to 70, diagnosed with alopecia, deemed suitable for DPC therapy, and excluded if pregnant. Total RNA was extracted from unfractionated whole blood collected in Tempus Blood RNA tubes. The chain uses TRBV12-3 or TRBV12-4 and TRBJ1-5; no D gene call is confident. The sequence was obtained from a woman aged 50 to 60 with alopecia areata. Some clones in this sample may be carry-over from other donors' samples. The source material was whole blood, sampled in connection with sensitization to the hapten diphenylcyclopropenone (DPC). Read as DNA, the sequence is TGTGCCAGCAGCTGGACGAGCAATCAGCCCCAGCATTTT. This codes for CASSWTSNQPQHF.